Described below is a single T cell receptor beta chain sequence and its context. The source of the sample is a study of patients and donors after allogeneic stem cell transplantation. TCRdb used MiXCR to reprocess the RT-PCR reads, holding one entry per CDR3 protein. The sample lists 150,000 to 250,000 distinct CDR3 sequences, 41% occurring once. Deletions cut 3 bases from V and 2 bases from J, with 11 bases between. CDR1 LGHNA and CDR2 YNFKEQ come from the germline V gene. This CDR3 contains 14 residues. The material sequenced was blood, either unsorted or a sorted T cell fraction (not recorded which). This rearrangement joins TRBV4-2 to TRBJ2-7, with D possibly TRBD2 on 5 matching bases. The receptor was derived from a human donor who was either an allogeneic HSCT recipient or a stem cell or donor lymphocyte infusion donor (not recorded which). It is not recorded whose cells these are; they may come from a transplant donor. The CDR3 coding sequence is TGTGCCAGCAGCCAGGAGGCGAGTACCTACGAGCAGTACTTC. Its protein product is CASSQEASTYEQYF.